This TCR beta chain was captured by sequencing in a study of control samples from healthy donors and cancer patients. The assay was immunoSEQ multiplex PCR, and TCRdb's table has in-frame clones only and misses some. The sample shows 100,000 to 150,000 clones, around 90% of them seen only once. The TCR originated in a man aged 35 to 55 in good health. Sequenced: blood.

The CDR3 DNA follows: TGTGCCAGCAGCGACAGGGGGCGTGAGACCCAGTACTTC. Its protein is CASSDRGRETQYF. The J gene is TRBJ2-5, the V gene TRBV12-3 or TRBV12-4, with 10 nucleotides matching TRBD1. The trim removed 6 bases at V and 5 bases at J, leaving 3 bases unmatched. The CDR3 totals 13 residues.